These 14 T cell receptor beta chains were sequenced from one sample in a study of blood T cell repertoires in COVID-19. This table comes from immunoSEQ multiplex PCR, and its TCRdb copy is limited to in-frame clones, with some not included. Found here are 120,000 to 150,000 clones, around 81% of them singletons; the top ten hold approximately 12%. Sequencing used peripheral blood. The receptor source for this set is a man aged 55 to 70 with active or convalescent COVID-19.

J is TRBJ2-1 and V is TRBV3-1 (or the pseudogene TRBV3-2); D is unresolved. The CDR3 runs to 15 residues. V was trimmed by 0 bases and J by 9 bases, leaving 15 bases between them. Germline V gene data show CDR1 as LGHDT and CDR2 as YNNKEL (reference sequence). CDR3 residues: CASSQDREEVSEQFF. As DNA, the CDR3 is TGTGCCAGCAGCCAAGATCGAGAGGAAGTATCTGAGCAGTTCTTC.

The chain uses TRBV5-1 and TRBJ2-7, with 10 bases identical to TRBD2. Germline assignment: CDR1 SGHRS and CDR2 YFSETQ. V gave up 4 bases and J gave up 6 bases; unmatched junction bases: 7. The length of the CDR3 is 14 residues. CDR3 nucleotide sequence: TGCGCCAGCAGCCCGAGAGCGGGAGGGCTCGAGCAGTACTTC. Amino acid sequence: CASSPRAGGLEQYF.

As DNA, the CDR3 is TGTGCCAGCAGCTTAGATAACCGAGGGGGAGATACGCAGTATTTT. Translating it yields CASSLDNRGGDTQYF. This chain links TRBV7-2 with TRBJ2-3; a possible D gene is TRBD1 (6 bases). This CDR3 has 15 residues. Trimming removed 1 base at V and 5 bases at J, with 13 bases between. Germline V CDR1 and CDR2: SGHTA, FQGNSA.

The rearrangement joins TRBV6-6 to TRBJ2-1; 7 nucleotides match TRBD1. V gave up 6 bases and J gave up 2 bases; unmatched junction bases: 7. The CDR3 has 15 amino acids. Germline V gene sequence: CDR1 MNHNY, CDR2 SVGAGI (reference sequence). Here the CDR3 reads CASSYPTGPYNEQFF. The DNA of the CDR3 is TGTGCCAGCAGCTACCCGACAGGGCCCTACAATGAGCAGTTCTTC.

This clone has a handful of counts. The CDR3 nucleotides are TGTGCCAGCTCTCCCACGCGGGATGGCTACACCTTC. It is translated as CASSPTRDGYTF. V is TRBV18 and J is TRBJ1-2; no reliable D call. This CDR3 has 12 residues. Per germline, CDR1 KGHSH and CDR2 LQKENI. V was shortened by 6 bases and J by 6 bases, with 11 bases between the two germline ends.

The chain combines TRBV18 with TRBJ1-1, with D unresolved. Germline V gene sequence: CDR1 KGHSH, CDR2 LQKENI. V lost 8 bases and J lost 1, with 11 bases in between. This CDR3 is built from 13 residues. In nucleotides, the CDR3 is TGTGCCAGCCGCACAGCTTCGAACACTGAAGCTTTCTTT. Translated, it gives CASRTASNTEAFF.

V usage is TRBV7-9 and J usage is TRBJ2-7, with D unresolved. This CDR3 comprises 12 residues. Germline V gives CDR1 SEHNR, CDR2 FQNEAQ (reference sequence). Trimming cost V 3 bases and J 0 bases, with 3 bases left between them. CDR3 coding DNA: TGTGCCAGCAGCTTTATCTCCTACGAGCAGTACTTC. Encoded protein: CASSFISYEQYF. The whole variable domain, remainder taken from reference TRBV7-9 and TRBJ2-7, is DTGVSQNPRHKITKRGQNVTFRCDPISEHNRLYWYRQTLGQGPEFLTYFQNEAQLEKSRLLSDRFSAERPKGSFSTLEIQRTEQGDSAMYLCASSFISYEQYFGPGTRLTVT.

As DNA, the CDR3 is TGTGCCAGCAGTTTATTAGGGGCTGAAGCTTTCTTT. It codes for CASSLLGAEAFF. The J gene is TRBJ1-1, the V gene TRBV28; maybe TRBD1 (5 bases). V was pared by 1 base and J by 6 bases, with 6 bases between. Germline CDR1 MDHEN, CDR2 SYDVKM. The CDR3 spans 12 residues.

This CDR3 is CASSLVRSPSETQYF. The CDR3 coding sequence is TGTGCCAGCAGCTTGGTTCGGAGCCCCAGTGAGACCCAGTACTTC. V and J are TRBV5-6 and TRBJ2-5; D call uncertain. The germline V gene encodes CDR1 SGHDT and CDR2 YYEEEE. V lost 0 bases and J 5 bases, leaving 14 bases between the germline ends. CDR3 length: 15 residues.

This sequence joins TRBV3-1 (or the pseudogene TRBV3-2) and TRBJ2-5, with D maybe TRBD1 (6 bases). The CDR3 is made up of 17 amino acids. From germline, CDR1 is LGHDT and CDR2 YNNKEL (reference sequence). Trimming took off 2 bases at V and 3 bases at J, with 19 bases between the two ends. For the CDR3, the DNA is TGTGCCAGCAGCCAAAGGGGGACCGGTGTGTCCGAAGAGACCCAGTACTTC. Its translation is CASSQRGTGVSEETQYF.

This chain uses TRBV10-3 with TRBJ2-3; TRBD2 aligns across 9 bases. V dropped 7 bases and J dropped 7; count of bases not matched to a gene: 9. Per germline, CDR1 ENHRY and CDR2 SYGVKD. This CDR3 is 14 amino acids long. The CDR3 loop is CAIKVLAGENTQYF. The CDR3 DNA reads TGTGCCATCAAAGTCTTAGCGGGAGAAAATACGCAGTATTTT.

The V and J genes are TRBV5-1 and TRBJ2-2; 13 positions match TRBD2. CDR3 length: 15 residues. Germline V gene data show CDR1 as SGHRS and CDR2 as YFSETQ. J was trimmed by 6 bases and V by 3 bases; bases with no gene match: 2. CDR3: CASSWTSGSSGELFF. CDR3 sequence (DNA): TGCGCCAGCAGCTGGACTAGCGGGAGTTCCGGGGAGCTGTTTTTT.

The chain couples TRBV7-9 to TRBJ2-3; unclear D gene. The V gene's germline CDR1 is SEHNR and CDR2 FQNEAQ (reference sequence). The CDR3 contains 14 residues. Trimming took off 3 bases at V and 2 bases at J, with 9 bases between the two ends. The CDR3 DNA is TGTGCCAGCAGCTTTGGAGTGGACACAGATACGCAGTATTTT. This translates into CASSFGVDTDTQYF.

This rearrangement joins TRBV7-9 to TRBJ2-5; possible D gene TRBD2, 6 bases. CDR1 and CDR2 (germline): SEHNR, FQNEAQ (reference sequence). The CDR3 extends over 13 amino acids. Trimming shortened V by 5 bases and J by 10 bases, and 17 bases separated the two germline ends. The CDR3 DNA reads TGTGCCAGCAGCCTCGGGTATCCGGGGGACCAGTACTTC. This codes for CASSLGYPGDQYF.